This is a list of T cell receptor beta chains from one sample in a study of CD8+ T cells in alopecia areata. Using immunoSEQ multiplex PCR, the repertoire was profiled, and TCRdb retains in-frame clones only, with some absent. The sample contains 200,000 to 250,000 clones, 64% of which appear only once. Sample: CD4+ T cells sorted from blood, taken at week 4, from a patient treated with tofacitinib. These receptors originate from a human donor with alopecia areata. Each CDR3 is given with its conserved first and last residue.

J: TRBJ1-1; V: TRBV2; length: 15; CDR3: CASSKSGTMNTEAFF
J: TRBJ2-5; V: TRBV4-3; length: 18; CDR3: CASSQTGTRVLFQETQYF
J: TRBJ2-5; V: TRBV7-9; length: 11; CDR3: CASSFLETQYF
J: TRBJ1-1; V: TRBV4-3; length: 12; CDR3: CASSPGRMEAFF
J: TRBJ1-3; V: TRBV7-2; length: 11; CDR3: CASSPRDTIYF
J: TRBJ2-5; V: TRBV7-2; length: 14; CDR3: CASSSSGVQETQYF
J: TRBJ2-7; V: TRBV15; length: 15; CDR3: CATSRDKRAPYEQYF
J: TRBJ2-1; V: TRBV20-1; length: 11; CDR3: CSASSGLEQFF
J: TRBJ2-5; V: TRBV13; length: 11; CDR3: CASSLAETQYF
J: TRBJ2-3; V: TRBV7-2; length: 14; CDR3: CASSPGAATDTQYF
J: TRBJ1-5; V: TRBV30; length: 15; CDR3: CAWSSRQNSNQPQHF
J: TRBJ2-7; V: TRBV7-9; length: 13; CDR3: CASSPRGPYEQYF
J: TRBJ2-1; V: TRBV23-1; length: 17; CDR3: CASSHLIRGCSYNEQFF
J: TRBJ2-6; V: TRBV29-1; length: 12; CDR3: CSAGTGANVLTF
J: TRBJ2-7; V: TRBV27; length: 13; CDR3: CASSPANSYEQYF
J: TRBJ1-2; V: TRBV6-5; length: 13; CDR3: CASTSLGGKGYTF
J: TRBJ1-5; V: TRBV19; length: 21; CDR3: CASSPGGQRNLIRYSNQPQHF